This T cell receptor (beta chain) was documented in a study of T cells expressing NK-cell markers. TCRdb reanalyzed the 5' RACE reads and collapses them to one entry per CDR3 protein, without DNA. This sample contains approximately 440,000 distinct CDR3 sequences. Findings and limits, study-wide: Evidence did not settle whether expanded NKG2C+ T cell clones targeted HCMV. In four donors, dominant clonotypes made up about 28.3-60.1% of CD3+CD56-NKG2C+ cells.

Germline CDR1 and CDR2: DFQATT and SNEGSKA (reference sequence). The CDR3 extends over 14 amino acids. As concerns this clonotype: The antigen is undetermined.

The chain joins TRBV20-1 to TRBJ1-5. Sequenced material: blood T cells: a sorted CD56 or NKG2C T cell subset, CD4+ or CD8+ T cells, or bulk PBMC T cells (not recorded which). This TCR derives from a woman aged 45-60 years in good health. The CDR3 protein is CSARDRQKDQPQHF.